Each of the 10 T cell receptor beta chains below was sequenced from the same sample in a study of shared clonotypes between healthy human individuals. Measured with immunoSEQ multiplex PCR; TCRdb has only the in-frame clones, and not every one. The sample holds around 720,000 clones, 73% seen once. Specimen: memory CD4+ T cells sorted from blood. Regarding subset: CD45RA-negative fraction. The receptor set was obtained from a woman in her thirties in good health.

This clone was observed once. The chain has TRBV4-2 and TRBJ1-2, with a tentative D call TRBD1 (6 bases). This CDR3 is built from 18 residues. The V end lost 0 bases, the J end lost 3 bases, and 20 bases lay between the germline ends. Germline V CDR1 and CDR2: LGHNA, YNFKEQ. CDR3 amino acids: CASSQDVVRGPEDYGYTF. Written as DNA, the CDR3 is TGTGCCAGCAGCCAAGATGTCGTCAGGGGACCCGAAGACTATGGCTACACCTTC.

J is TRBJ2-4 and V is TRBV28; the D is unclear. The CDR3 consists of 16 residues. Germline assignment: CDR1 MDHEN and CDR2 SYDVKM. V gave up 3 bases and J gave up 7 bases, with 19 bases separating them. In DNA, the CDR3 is TGTGCCAGCAGTTTCGGCGAAAGGGTACTCCTGAACATTCAGTACTTC. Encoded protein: CASSFGERVLLNIQYF.

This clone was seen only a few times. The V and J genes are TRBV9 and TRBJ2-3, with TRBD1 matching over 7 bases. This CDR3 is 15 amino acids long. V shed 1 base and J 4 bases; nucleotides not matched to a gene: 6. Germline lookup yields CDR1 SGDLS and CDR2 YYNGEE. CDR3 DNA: TGTGCCAGCAGCGTAAGGACAGGAAAGGCAGATACGCAGTATTTT. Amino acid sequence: CASSVRTGKADTQYF. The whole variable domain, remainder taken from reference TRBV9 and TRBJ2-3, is DSGVTQTPKHLITATGQRVTLRCSPRSGDLSVYWYQQSLDQGLQFLIQYYNGEERAKGNILERFSAQQFPDLHSELNLSSLELGDSALYFCASSVRTGKADTQYFGPGTRLTVL.

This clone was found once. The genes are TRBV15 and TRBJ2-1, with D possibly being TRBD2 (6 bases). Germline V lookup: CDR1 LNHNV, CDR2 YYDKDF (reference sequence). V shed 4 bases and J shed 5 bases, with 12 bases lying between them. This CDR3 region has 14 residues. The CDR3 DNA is TGTGCCACCAGCAACGGGACTCGGAACAATGAGCAGTTCTTC. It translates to CATSNGTRNNEQFF.

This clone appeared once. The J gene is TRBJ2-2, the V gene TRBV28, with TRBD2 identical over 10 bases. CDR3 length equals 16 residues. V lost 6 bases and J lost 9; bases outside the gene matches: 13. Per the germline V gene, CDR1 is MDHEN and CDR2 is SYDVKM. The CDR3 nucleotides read TGTGCCAGCAGCCCCTCTAGCGGGAGAGGTTATAGGGAGCTGTTTTTT. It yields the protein CASSPSSGRGYRELFF. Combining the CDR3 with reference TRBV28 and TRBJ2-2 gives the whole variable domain DVKVTQSSRYLVKRTGEKVFLECVQDMDHENMFWYRQDPGLGLRLIYFSYDVKMKEKGDIPEGYSVSREKKERFSLILESASTNQTSMYLCASSPSSGRGYRELFFGEGSRLTVL.

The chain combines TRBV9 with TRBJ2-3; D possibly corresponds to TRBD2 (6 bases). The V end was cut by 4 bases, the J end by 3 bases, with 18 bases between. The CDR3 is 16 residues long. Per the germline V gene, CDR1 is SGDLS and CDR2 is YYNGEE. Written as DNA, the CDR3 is TGTGCCAGCAGCACGACTGGTAGCGGACTAACAGATACGCAGTATTTT. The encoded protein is CASSTTGSGLTDTQYF.

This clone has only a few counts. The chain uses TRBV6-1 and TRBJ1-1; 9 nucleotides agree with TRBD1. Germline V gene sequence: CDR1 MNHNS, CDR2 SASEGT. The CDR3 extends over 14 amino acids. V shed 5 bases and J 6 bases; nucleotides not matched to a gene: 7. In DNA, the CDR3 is TGTGCCAGCAGTACCGGGGACAGGGTTCCTGAAGCTTTCTTT. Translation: CASSTGDRVPEAFF.

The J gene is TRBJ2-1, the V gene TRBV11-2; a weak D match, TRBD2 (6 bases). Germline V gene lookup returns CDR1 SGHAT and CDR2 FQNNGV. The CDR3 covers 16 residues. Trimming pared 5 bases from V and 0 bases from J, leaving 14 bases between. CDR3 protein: CASSGRTTSSYNEQFF. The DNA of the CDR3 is TGTGCCAGCAGCGGGCGGACTACCAGCTCCTACAATGAGCAGTTCTTC.

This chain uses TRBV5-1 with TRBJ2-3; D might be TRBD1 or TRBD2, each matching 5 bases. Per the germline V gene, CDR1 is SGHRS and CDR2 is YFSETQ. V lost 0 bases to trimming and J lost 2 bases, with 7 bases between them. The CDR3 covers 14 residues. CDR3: CASSLVGTTDTQYF. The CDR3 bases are TGCGCCAGCAGCTTGGTTGGGACCACAGATACGCAGTATTTT. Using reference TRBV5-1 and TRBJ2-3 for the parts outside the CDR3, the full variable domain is KAGVTQTPRYLIKTRGQQVTLSCSPISGHRSVSWYQQTPGQGLQFLFEYFSETQRNKGNFPGRFSGRQFSNSRSEMNVSTLELGDSALYLCASSLVGTTDTQYFGPGTRLTVL.

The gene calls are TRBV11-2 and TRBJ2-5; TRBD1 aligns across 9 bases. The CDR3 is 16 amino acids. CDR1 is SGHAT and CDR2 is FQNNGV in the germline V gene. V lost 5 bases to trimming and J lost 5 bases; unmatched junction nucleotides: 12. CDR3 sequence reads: CASSPSGQGGFETQYF. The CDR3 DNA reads TGTGCCAGCAGCCCTTCGGGACAGGGCGGTTTCGAGACCCAGTACTTC.